This T cell receptor (beta chain) is drawn from a study of CD8 T cells in ankylosing spondylitis. The study, taken as a whole, reports: Disease-linked clones were CD8+ and relatively rare in peripheral blood. Clones tied to disease were said to be significantly enriched in matched ankylosing spondylitis synovial fluid. Earlier literature documents some of the motif variants in reactive arthritis synovial fluid and blood.

This CDR3 spans 11 amino acids. V lost 7 bases, J lost 3 bases, and 6 bases lay in between. Germline-derived CDR1 and CDR2 are MDHEN and SYDVKM. Regarding this clonotype: Its antigen is not known.

Making the TCR beta libraries involved quantitative 5'-RACE with molecular barcodes. TCRdb itself ran the 5' RACE reads through MiXCR, one entry per CDR3 protein. The table includes some 130,000 distinct CDR3 sequences, 11% detected once. The TCR originated in a female donor with ankylosing spondylitis or in good health (not recorded which). This chain connects TRBV28 to TRBJ2-5; TRBD1 might be the D (6 bases). The sequencing input was blood, either unsorted or a sorted T cell fraction (not recorded which). CDR3 sequence reads: CASKGEETQYF. The CDR3 bases are TGTGCCAGCAAGGGGGAAGAGACCCAGTACTTC.